One T cell receptor (beta chain) is described in this entry. Profiling relied on immunoSEQ multiplex PCR, and the TCRdb table lists in-frame clones only, not all of them. The sample carries 200,000 to 250,000 clones, around 81% recorded once. Between the trimmed V and J ends, which lost 1 base and 7 bases, there was a span of 20 bases. Germline V gene data show CDR1 as SGHRS and CDR2 as YFSETQ. CDR3 length: 16 amino acids. The sample comes from a study of blood T cell repertoires in COVID-19. The material sequenced was PBMCs or T cells enriched from blood (not recorded which). V usage is TRBV5-1 and J usage is TRBJ1-1, with D possibly being TRBD1 (5 bases). The receptor was derived from a woman between 40 and 55 years old with acute COVID-19. This CDR3 is CASSLTSDTPGVEAFF. The CDR3 coding sequence is TGCGCCAGCAGCTTGACGTCGGACACCCCGGGAGTTGAAGCTTTCTTT.